This T cell receptor beta chain was captured by sequencing in a study of control samples from healthy donors and cancer patients. The repertoire was sequenced with immunoSEQ multiplex PCR; TCRdb's copy has only in-frame clones and lacks some. The sample comprises fewer than 120,000 clones, roughly 90% of which are singletons, and roughly 3.7% rests with the top ten. The V and J ends lost 1 base and 2 bases, in that order; junction bases with no gene match: 6. The germline CDR1 and CDR2 sequences are KGHSH and LQKENI. The CDR3 extends over 18 amino acids. The TCR sequence derives from a woman aged 60-75 years with lung cancer. The chain is built from TRBV18 and TRBJ2-1; 12 nucleotides align to TRBD2. The sample consisted of PBMCs. The CDR3 reads CASSPRSSGRETYNEQFF. The DNA for the CDR3 is TGTGCCAGCTCACCACGTTCTAGCGGGAGGGAAACCTACAATGAGCAGTTCTTC.